The next 14 T cell receptor beta chains were all read from a single sample in a study of shared clonotypes between healthy human individuals. The data were produced by immunoSEQ multiplex PCR, yet TCRdb's version contains in-frame clones alone and is incomplete. This table has fewer than 3 million clones, approximately 90% appearing once. Source material: naive CD4+ T cells from PBMCs. Subset described: CD45RA+ positively selected. The source of these receptors is a man between 18 and 29 years old in good health. Some clones in this sample may be carry-over from other donors' samples.

The chain employs TRBV5-8 and TRBJ2-7, with TRBD1 matching 9 bases. The CDR3 covers 15 residues. V trimming: 4 bases; J trimming: 2 bases; junction bases outside the gene matches: 7. Germline lookup yields CDR1 SGHTS and CDR2 YDEGEE. CDR3 sequence reads: CASSARDRAPYEQYF. The CDR3 coding sequence is TGTGCCAGCAGCGCCCGGGACAGGGCCCCCTACGAGCAGTACTTC.

The rearrangement links TRBV29-1 to TRBJ1-3; D might be TRBD1 (6 bases). Between the trimmed V and J ends, which lost 2 bases and 3 bases, there was a span of 11 bases. Looked up from germline, CDR1 is SQVTM and CDR2 is ANQGSEA. The CDR3 runs 14 residues. The CDR3 spells CSVERGLGGNTIYF. In DNA form, the CDR3 reads TGCAGCGTTGAACGGGGGCTGGGTGGAAACACCATATATTTT.

The chain carries TRBV9 and TRBJ1-5; D might be TRBD1 (5 bases). Germline CDR1 reads SGDLS; CDR2 reads YYNGEE. The V end was cut by 0 bases, the J end by 10 bases, with 17 bases between. The CDR3 sequence is 15 residues long. This CDR3 reads CASSVAPGSEYPQHF. CDR3 nucleotide sequence: TGTGCCAGCAGCGTAGCCCCAGGGTCCGAGTATCCCCAGCATTTT.

V is TRBV15 and J is TRBJ1-1; the D gene is possibly TRBD1 (5 bases). Germline V CDR1 and CDR2: LNHNV, YYDKDF (reference sequence). The V gene lost 0 bases and the J gene lost 7 bases, with 9 bases spanning the gap. This CDR3 comprises 13 residues. The DNA for the CDR3 is TGTGCCACCAGCAGAGATTCAGGGCTTGAAGCTTTCTTT. It specifies CATSRDSGLEAFF. Based on the CDR3 plus reference TRBV15 and TRBJ1-1, the full variable domain is DAMVIQNPRYQVTQFGKPVTLSCSQTLNHNVMYWYQQKSSQAPKLLFHYYDKDFNNEADTPDNFQSRRPNTSFCFLDIRSPGLGDTAMYLCATSRDSGLEAFFGQGTRLTVV.

V usage is TRBV11-2 and J usage is TRBJ1-2; D gene uncertain. V was shortened by 7 bases and J by 6 bases, with 12 bases between the two germline ends. This CDR3 comprises 12 residues. Per the germline V gene, CDR1 is SGHAT and CDR2 is FQNNGV. The CDR3 DNA sequence: TGTGCCAGCACCATTAGGGAGAATGGCTACACCTTC. Translating gives CASTIRENGYTF.

The rearrangement joins TRBV5-1 to TRBJ1-1; no reliable D call. The V gene lost 2 bases and the J gene lost 4 bases, with 12 bases spanning the gap. The CDR3 covers 14 residues. Germline CDR1 reads SGHRS; CDR2 reads YFSETQ. The CDR3 region has the DNA TGCGCCAGCAGCTTCGGGCGGGGTGGCACTGAAGCTTTCTTT. As protein: CASSFGRGGTEAFF.

The rearrangement uses TRBV28 and TRBJ2-7, with D perhaps matching TRBD1 (6 bases). The CDR3 extends over 13 amino acids. CDR1 MDHEN and CDR2 SYDVKM come from the germline V gene. V was clipped by 10 bases and J by 2 bases, with 15 bases between them. CDR3 nucleotide sequence: TGTGCCACCGTACGGGACAACCCCTACGAGCAGTACTTC. As protein: CATVRDNPYEQYF.

This clone was counted a few times. This rearrangement joins TRBV9 to TRBJ1-4; the D gene is possibly TRBD1 (6 bases). The CDR3 is made up of 14 amino acids. Per germline, CDR1 SGDLS and CDR2 YYNGEE. V was cut by 3 bases and J by 7 bases, with 13 bases left in between. The CDR3 loop reads CASSGQVAGEKLFF. The CDR3 DNA sequence: TGTGCCAGCAGCGGACAGGTCGCAGGTGAAAAACTGTTTTTT.

Regarding this clone: The junction departs from the called germline gene at one end, perhaps through a read error. The genes are TRBV28 and TRBJ2-7, with D possibly TRBD2 on 6 matching bases. Germline V gives CDR1 MDHEN, CDR2 SYDVKM. The CDR3 sequence is 14 residues long. The CDR3 DNA follows: TGTGCCAGCAGTTTAAAGTGGGACTCCCACGAGCAGTACTTC. It specifies CASSLKWDSHEQYF.

Worth noting for this clone: Other DNA sequences in this sample translate to the same CDR3. The rearrangement uses TRBV18 and TRBJ1-2; 7 bases map to TRBD1. The CDR3 contains 17 residues. Per germline, CDR1 KGHSH and CDR2 LQKENI. Germline trimming cut 3 bases from V and 0 bases from J; bases unmatched to any gene: 10. CDR3 amino acids: CASSPSTGFTTNYGYTF. The CDR3 DNA sequence: TGTGCCAGCTCACCTTCGACAGGGTTCACAACTAACTATGGCTACACCTTC. The whole variable domain, remainder taken from reference TRBV18 and TRBJ1-2, is NAGVMQNPRHLVRRRGQEARLRCSPMKGHSHVYWYRQLPEEGLKFMVYLQKENIIDESGMPKERFSAEFPKEGPSILRIQQVVRGDSAAYFCASSPSTGFTTNYGYTFGSGTRLTVV.

The chain carries TRBV7-9 and TRBJ2-1; 13 bases map to TRBD2. The germline gives CDR1 SEHNR, CDR2 FQNEAQ (reference sequence). V lost 3 bases and J lost 10; bases outside the gene matches: 6. CDR3 length: 15 residues. CDR3 sequence (DNA): TGTGCCAGCAGCTTCGGACTAGCGGGAGCTGGGGAGCAGTTCTTC. Residues: CASSFGLAGAGEQFF.

V gene TRBV6-6 combines with J gene TRBJ1-2; 9 bases map to TRBD1. J was trimmed by 7 bases and V by 5 bases; bases with no gene match: 14. Germline V gene lookup returns CDR1 MNHNY and CDR2 SVGAGI (reference sequence). The CDR3 is made up of 16 amino acids. The CDR3 DNA reads TGTGCCAGCAGTACGACCCCGGGACAGGGAGGTCGTGGCTACACCTTC. Its translation: CASSTTPGQGGRGYTF.

V is TRBV7-8 and J is TRBJ1-1; D gene uncertain. The CDR3 sequence is 15 residues long. The germline V gene encodes CDR1 SGHVS and CDR2 FQNEAQ. The germline V and J ends were trimmed by 5 bases and 2 bases, with 15 bases remaining between them. CDR3 DNA: TGTGCCAGCAGCCCATCTGATGGCAGAAACACTGAAGCTTTCTTT. It encodes CASSPSDGRNTEAFF.

This clone was seen only a few times. The rearrangement uses TRBV30 and TRBJ1-1; D might be TRBD1 (6 bases). From germline, CDR1 is GTSNPN and CDR2 SVGIG (reference sequence). V lost 4 bases, J lost 4 bases, and 22 bases lay in between. The CDR3 has 16 amino acids. The CDR3 DNA reads as TGTGCCTGGACCACAGCTTACAGGGAGAGATTCACTGAAGCTTTCTTT. It is translated as CAWTTAYRERFTEAFF. Using reference TRBV30 and TRBJ1-1 for the parts outside the CDR3, the full variable domain is SQTIHQWPATLVQPVGSPLSLECTVEGTSNPNLYWYRQAAGRGLQLLFYSVGIGQISSEVPQNLSASRPQDRQFILSSKKLLLSDSGFYLCAWTTAYRERFTEAFFGQGTRLTVV.